This T cell receptor (beta chain) derives from a study of circulating and synovial CD4+ cells in juvenile arthritis. Findings of the study overall: Diversity here was lower than in bulk blood CD4 cells. CPL and bulk CD4 samples differed at least tenfold in T cell genomes.

Sequencing was performed with immunoSEQ multiplex PCR; in TCRdb, only in-frame clones are kept and a portion is missing. The table shows 30,000 to 40,000 clones, with roughly 96% occurring only once. In regard to this clone: What it binds is not known.

In germline, CDR1 is MNHNY, CDR2 SVGAGI (reference sequence). The trim removed 2 bases at V and 4 bases at J, leaving 4 bases unmatched. The CDR3 spans 14 residues. This sequence joins TRBV6-6 and TRBJ1-1, with 7 nucleotides matching TRBD1. The sample consisted of CD4+ T cells from blood. The receptor comes from a human donor with juvenile idiopathic arthritis. CDR3 coding DNA: TGTGCCAGCAGTTACATTTCAGGGGGCACTGAAGCTTTCTTT. Translation: CASSYISGGTEAFF.